The TCR beta chain under discussion was sequenced for a study of blood T cell repertoires in COVID-19. At the level of the study: T cells, B-cell-depleted T cells, or PBMCs provided the cDNA or gDNA that served as material.

J lost 2 bases, V lost 5 bases, and 11 bases had no gene match. Germline loops: CDR1 SGHAT, CDR2 FQNNGV. The CDR3 length is 17 residues. Those enrolled, adults aged about 18 to 89 years, came from about two dozen US areas. Sequencing used immunoSEQ multiplex PCR; TCRdb keeps in-frame clones, though not all of them. The sample gives 300,000 to 350,000 clones, 90% of which show up once; around 4.3% is in the top ten. This clonotype originated in a woman under 30 with acute COVID-19. Sequencing input: PBMCs or T cells enriched from blood (not recorded which). This chain connects TRBV11-2 to TRBJ2-1, with 8 bases aligning to TRBD2. This chain's CDR3 is CASSPGGTSYAYNEQFF. The CDR3, as DNA: TGTGCCAGCAGCCCAGGAGGGACTAGTTACGCCTACAATGAGCAGTTCTTC.